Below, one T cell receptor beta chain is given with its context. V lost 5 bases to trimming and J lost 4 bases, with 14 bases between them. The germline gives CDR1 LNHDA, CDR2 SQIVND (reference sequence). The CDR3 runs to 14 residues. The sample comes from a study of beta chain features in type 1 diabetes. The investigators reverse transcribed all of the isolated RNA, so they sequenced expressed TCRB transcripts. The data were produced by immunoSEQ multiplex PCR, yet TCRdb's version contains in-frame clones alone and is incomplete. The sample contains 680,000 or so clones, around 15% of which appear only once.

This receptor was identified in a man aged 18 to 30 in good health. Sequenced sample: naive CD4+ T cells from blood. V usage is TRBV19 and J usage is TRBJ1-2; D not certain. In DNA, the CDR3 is TGTGCCAGTAGTGGCCGACTCGTAGGCTATGGCTACACCTTC. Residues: CASSGRLVGYGYTF.